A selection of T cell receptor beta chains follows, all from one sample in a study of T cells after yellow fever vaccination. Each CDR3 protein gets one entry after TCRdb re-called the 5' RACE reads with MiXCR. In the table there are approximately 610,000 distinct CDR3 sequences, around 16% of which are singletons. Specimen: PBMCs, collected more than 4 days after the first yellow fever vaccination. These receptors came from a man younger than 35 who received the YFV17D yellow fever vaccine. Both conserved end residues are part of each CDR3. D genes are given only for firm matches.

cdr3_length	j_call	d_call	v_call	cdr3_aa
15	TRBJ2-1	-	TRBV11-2	CASNPSWGANNEQFF
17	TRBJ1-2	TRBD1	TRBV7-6	CASSNKGTGNRVYGYTF
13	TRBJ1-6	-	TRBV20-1	CSARDRGNSPLHF
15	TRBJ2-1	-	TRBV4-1	CASSLIRDINNEQFF
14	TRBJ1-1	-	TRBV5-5	CASSSATKGREAFF
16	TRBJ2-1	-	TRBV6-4	CASSDSAARQYNEQFF
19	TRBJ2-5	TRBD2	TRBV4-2	CASSQGASGGPGYQETQYF
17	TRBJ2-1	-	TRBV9	CASSVATWRGAGNEQFF
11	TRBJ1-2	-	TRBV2	CASRKGYGYTF
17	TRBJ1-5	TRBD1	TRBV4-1	CASSQGTGVRGNQPQHF
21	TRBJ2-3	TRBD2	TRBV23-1	CASSQPCPEDQQRGNTDTQYF
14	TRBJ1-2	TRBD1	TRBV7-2	CASRGTGGIHGYTF
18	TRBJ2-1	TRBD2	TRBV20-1	CSARPGLAGPSSYNEQFF
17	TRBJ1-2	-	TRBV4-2	CASSQEGRRRANYGYTF
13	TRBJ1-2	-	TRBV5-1	CASSFWANYGYTF
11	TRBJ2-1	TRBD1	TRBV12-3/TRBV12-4	CASRAGTGEFF
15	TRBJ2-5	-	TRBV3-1	CASSQVLNWKETQYF
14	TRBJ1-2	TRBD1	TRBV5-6	CASSFVRQGGGYTF
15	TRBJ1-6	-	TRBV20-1	CSARVTGQYNSPLHF
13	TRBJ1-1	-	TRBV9	CASSAGPGTEAFF
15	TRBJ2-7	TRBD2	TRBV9	CASSVEPAGVYEQYF
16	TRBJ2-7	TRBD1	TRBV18	CASSPKQGRSRDEQYF
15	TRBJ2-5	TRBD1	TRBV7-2	CASSLDRGLGETQYF
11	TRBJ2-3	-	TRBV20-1	CSARTGATQYF
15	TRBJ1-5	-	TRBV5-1	CASSLAPGFYQPQHF
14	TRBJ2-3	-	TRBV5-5	CASSLATYTDTQYF
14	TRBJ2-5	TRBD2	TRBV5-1	CASSPGTSKETQYF
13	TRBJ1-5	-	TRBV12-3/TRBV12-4	CASSVTQGQPQHF
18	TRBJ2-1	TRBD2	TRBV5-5	CASSSRLLAGDIYNEQFF
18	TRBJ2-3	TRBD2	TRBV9	CASSGGVGAGKITDTQYF
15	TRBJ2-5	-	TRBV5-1	CASSFLAGPQETQYF
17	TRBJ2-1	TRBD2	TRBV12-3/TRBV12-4	CASSSLAGGRSYNEQFF
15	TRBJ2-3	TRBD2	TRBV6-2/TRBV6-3	CASSRTSGAPDTQYF
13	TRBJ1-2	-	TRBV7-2	CASSFQGQGGYTF
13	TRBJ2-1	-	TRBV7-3	CASSLWGGGEQFF
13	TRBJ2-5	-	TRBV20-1	CSAPGPLGETQYF
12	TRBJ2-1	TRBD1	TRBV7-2	CASSSDRDEQFF
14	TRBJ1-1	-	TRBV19	CASSISKDARKAFF
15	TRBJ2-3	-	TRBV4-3	CASSQDGGRVDTQYF
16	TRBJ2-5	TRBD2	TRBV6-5	CASSSPGLAGPETQYF
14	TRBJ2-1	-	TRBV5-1	CASSDGEGGAEQFF
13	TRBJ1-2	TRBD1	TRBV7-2	CASSSRQGGGYTF
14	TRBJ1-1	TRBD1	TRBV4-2	CASSEGTVNTEAFF
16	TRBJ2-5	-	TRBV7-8	CASSSGSLQYQETQYF
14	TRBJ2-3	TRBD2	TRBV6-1	CASRRGYDTDTQYF
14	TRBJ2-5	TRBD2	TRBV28	CATLVGGNRGTQYF
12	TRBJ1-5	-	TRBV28	CASNPGGQPQHF
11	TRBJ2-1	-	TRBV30	CAWSVFREQFF
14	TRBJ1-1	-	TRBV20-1	CSARRQLMNTEAFF
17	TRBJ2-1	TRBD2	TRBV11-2	CASSLDAEASGGGEQFF
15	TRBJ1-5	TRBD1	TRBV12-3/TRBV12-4	CASSPDRVSNQPQHF
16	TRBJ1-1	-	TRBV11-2	CASSPQMGHMNTEAFF
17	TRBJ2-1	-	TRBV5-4	CALRDTHLLSSYNEQFF
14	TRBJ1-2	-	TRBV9	CASSVASSNYGYTF
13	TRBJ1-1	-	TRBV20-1	CSARFLRRAEAFF
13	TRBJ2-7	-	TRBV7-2	CASSLSGWGEQYF
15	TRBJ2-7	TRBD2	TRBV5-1	CASSLVAGGNYEQYF
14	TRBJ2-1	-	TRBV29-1	CSAGGRGGDNEQFF